This TCR beta chain was captured by sequencing in a study of T-cell reconstitution after alpha-beta-depleted transplantation in children. In regard to this clonotype: Its target is not known.

Library preparation (for TCRbeta) was performed with unique molecular identifiers. TCRdb fed the PCR reads into MiXCR, producing one record per CDR3 protein. This table has fewer than 750,000 distinct CDR3 sequences, around 23% appearing once. Study-wide findings and caveats: Reports say that about two months after transplant, the alpha-beta T cells came out of several hundred graft clones that had expanded. Certain patients had high TCRbeta diversity at day 60, and it came from recipient T cells and thymic progenitors that survived. T-cell counts and diversity at one year following transplant were attributed mainly to newly produced T cells.

The sequence was obtained from a boy under three years old who had a stem cell transplant for acute myeloid leukemia, so the T cells may come from the graft donor. Here the sequenced sample was PBMCs, mostly from graft donor cells, taken 360 days after TCRalphabeta/CD19-depleted stem cell transplant.

Here the CDR3 DNA reads TGCAGTGCCCCTGCTTTGGACAGTTTTAATGAAAAACTGTTTTTT. Amino acids: CSAPALDSFNEKLFF. The chain joins TRBV20-1 to TRBJ1-4, with TRBD1 as a possible D gene (6 bases). The germline V gene encodes CDR1 DFQATT and CDR2 SNEGSKA (reference sequence). V lost 6 bases and J lost 4, with 18 bases in between. This CDR3 is built from 15 residues.